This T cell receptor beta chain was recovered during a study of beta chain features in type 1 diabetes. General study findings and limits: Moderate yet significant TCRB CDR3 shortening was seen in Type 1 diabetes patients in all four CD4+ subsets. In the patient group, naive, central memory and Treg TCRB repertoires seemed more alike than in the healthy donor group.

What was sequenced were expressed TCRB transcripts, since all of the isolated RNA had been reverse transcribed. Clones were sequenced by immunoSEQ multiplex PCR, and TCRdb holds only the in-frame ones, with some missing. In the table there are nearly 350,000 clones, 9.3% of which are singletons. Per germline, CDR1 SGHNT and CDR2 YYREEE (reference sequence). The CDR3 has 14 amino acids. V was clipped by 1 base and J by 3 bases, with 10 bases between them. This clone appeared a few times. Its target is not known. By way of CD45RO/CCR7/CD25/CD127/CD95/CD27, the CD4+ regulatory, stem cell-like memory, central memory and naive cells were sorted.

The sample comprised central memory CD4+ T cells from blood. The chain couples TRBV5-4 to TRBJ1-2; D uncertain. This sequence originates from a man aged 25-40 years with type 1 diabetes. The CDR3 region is CASSLTVLDYGYTF. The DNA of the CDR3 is TGTGCCAGCAGCTTGACAGTTTTGGACTATGGCTACACCTTC.